The 2 T cell receptor beta chains given below trace back to one sample, sequenced in a study of cytomegalovirus exposure and HLA in healthy donors. Amplification used 60 Vbeta primers and 13 Jbeta primers. The repertoire was sequenced with immunoSEQ multiplex PCR; TCRdb's copy has only in-frame clones and lacks some. Among roughly 100,000 clones listed, 60% to 80% were seen once. The sample taken for sequencing was PBMCs. These receptors came from a woman in her thirties or forties in good health and CMV-seropositive.

V gene TRBV10-3 combines with J gene TRBJ1-2; no definite D call. Trimming pared 7 bases from V and 4 bases from J, leaving 10 bases between. Germline V lookup: CDR1 ENHRY, CDR2 SYGVKD. CDR3 size: 12 residues. CDR3 coding DNA: TGTGCCATCATATTGGGGAGCTATGGCTACACCTTC. This translates into CAIILGSYGYTF.

The chain joins TRBV16 to TRBJ2-1; 8 nucleotides match TRBD2. The CDR3 totals 15 residues. Losses at the gene ends were 2 bases for V and 7 bases for J; bases not matched to a gene: 7. Germline values: CDR1 KGHSY, CDR2 FQNENV. The CDR3 DNA is TGTGCCAGCAGCCAAGGCACTAGCGGTAAGAATGAGCAGTTCTTC. This gives the protein CASSQGTSGKNEQFF.